The clone carrying this TCR beta chain appeared a few times. Antigen: not known. These data originate in a study of cytomegalovirus exposure and HLA in healthy donors. The repertoire was sequenced with immunoSEQ multiplex PCR; TCRdb's copy has only in-frame clones and lacks some. The top ten clones hold approximately 1.1% of a sample with roughly 90,000 clones, over 85% of them seen once. Regarding the study as a whole: It was 164 TCR beta chains that were listed as cytomegalovirus-associated. Rare TCR sequences predominated, though certain public TCRs were found in many donors. According to a later analysis, TCR clusters from the first cohort tended to co-occur in the 100 to 150 validation repertoires.

This clonotype was sampled from a woman in her 30s in good health and CMV-seropositive. Sequenced sample: PBMCs.

The CDR3 bases are TGTGCCAGCAGTCCTAGGGGTGTTGATGGCTACACCTTC. Residues: CASSPRGVDGYTF. V and J are TRBV6-5 and TRBJ1-2, with D possibly TRBD1 on 5 matching bases. Germline lookup yields CDR1 MNHEY and CDR2 SVGAGI. Deletions cut 5 bases from V and 6 bases from J, with 13 bases between. The CDR3 length is 13 residues.